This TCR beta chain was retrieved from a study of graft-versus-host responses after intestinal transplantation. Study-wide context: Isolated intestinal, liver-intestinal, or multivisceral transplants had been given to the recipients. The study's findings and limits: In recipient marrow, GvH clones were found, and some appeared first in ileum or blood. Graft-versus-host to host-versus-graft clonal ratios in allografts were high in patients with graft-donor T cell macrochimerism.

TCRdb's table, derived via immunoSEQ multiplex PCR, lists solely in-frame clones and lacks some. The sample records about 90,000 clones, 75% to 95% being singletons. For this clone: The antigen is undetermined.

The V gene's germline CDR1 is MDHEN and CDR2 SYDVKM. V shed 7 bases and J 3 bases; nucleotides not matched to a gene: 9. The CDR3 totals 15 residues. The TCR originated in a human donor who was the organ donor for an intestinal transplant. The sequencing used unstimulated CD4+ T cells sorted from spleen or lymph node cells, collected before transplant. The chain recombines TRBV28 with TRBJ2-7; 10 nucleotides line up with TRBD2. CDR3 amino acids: CASTIRTSGYYEQYF. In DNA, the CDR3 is TGTGCCAGCACCATAAGGACTAGCGGCTACTACGAGCAGTACTTC.